This T cell receptor beta chain originates from a study of CD8+ T cells in alopecia areata. Points from the study as a whole: Elevated clonality characterized lesional scalp relative to normal scalp, particularly in alopecia totalis/universalis.

Once RNA had been extracted, it was reverse transcribed into cDNA to act as the sequencing template. Measured with immunoSEQ multiplex PCR; TCRdb has only the in-frame clones, and not every one. The table shows 200,000 to 250,000 clones, with 50% to 65% occurring only once. Comment on this clone: Its specificity is not known.

Trimming took 5 bases from V and 4 from J; bases not matched to a gene: 6. This CDR3 is built from 14 residues. Germline V gene data show CDR1 as MGHDK and CDR2 as SYGVNS. V and J are TRBV25-1 and TRBJ1-2; 8 bases are shared with TRBD1. The TCR was taken from a human donor with alopecia areata. The source was CD4+ T cells sorted from blood, collected at week 0. CDR3 coding DNA: TGTGCCAGCAGTCCGACAGGGGAGGGCTATGGCTACACCTTC. Encoded protein: CASSPTGEGYGYTF.